These T cell receptor beta chains were read from a single sample in a study of blood T cell repertoires in COVID-19. TCRdb's copy holds only in-frame clones and misses some; the assay was immunoSEQ multiplex PCR. The table has some 51,000 clones, approximately 86% seen once. Material for sequencing was peripheral blood. The receptors were gathered from a man aged 55 to 70 with acute or convalescent COVID-19. Each CDR3 is given with its conserved first and last residue. D genes are given only for firm matches. Expanded clones are given a class, and other clones once, few, many or no size at all.

>NA|TRBD1|TRBJ1-1|TRBV28
TGTGCCAGCCTCACGAAGGGACAGGGGAACACTGAAGCTTTCTTT
CASLTKGQGNTEAFF
>NA|TRBD2|TRBJ2-7|TRBV4-2
TGTGCCAGCAGCAAAGGGACTAGCGGGAGCTACGAGCAGTACTTC
CASSKGTSGSYEQYF
>NA|NA|TRBJ2-2|TRBV28
TGTGCCAGCAGTTCGGGACTCCGAAACACCGGGGAGCTGTTTTTT
CASSSGLRNTGELFF
>NA|TRBD1|TRBJ2-7|TRBV7-2
TGTGCCAGCAGTTACCCGGGACAGGGGGACAACGAGCAGTACTTC
CASSYPGQGDNEQYF
>NA|NA|TRBJ2-5|TRBV29-1
TGCAGCGTTGAAGGAGGTTCGGTGGAGACCCAGTACTTC
CSVEGGSVETQYF
>NA|NA|TRBJ2-5|TRBV6-2/TRBV6-3
TGTGCCAGCAGTTACTCGCGGGGGACAAAAGAGACCCAGTACTTC
CASSYSRGTKETQYF
>once|TRBD2|TRBJ2-5|TRBV5-1
TGCGCCAGCAGCGGAGCGGGGGTGCTCCAAGAGACCCAGTACTTC
CASSGAGVLQETQYF
>NA|TRBD2|TRBJ2-1|TRBV2
TGTGCCAGCAGTGAAAGAGCGGGATCTTCCTACAATGAGCAGTTCTTC
CASSERAGSSYNEQFF
>NA|TRBD2|TRBJ2-5|TRBV4-2
TGTGCCAGCAGCTACGGACGGGGGGAAGAGACCCAGTACTTC
CASSYGRGEETQYF
>NA|TRBD2|TRBJ2-7|TRBV7-8
TGTGCCAGCAGCTTAGGAGCGGGAGGGCTCTACGAGCAGTACTTC
CASSLGAGGLYEQYF
>NA|TRBD1|TRBJ2-7|TRBV5-1
TGCGCCAGCAGCCCCAGGACAGGATGGCCTTACGAGCAGTACTTC
CASSPRTGWPYEQYF
>NA|TRBD1|TRBJ1-5|TRBV6-5
TGTGCCAGCAGTTGGGGACAGGCTAATCAGCCCCAGCATTTT
CASSWGQANQPQHF
>NA|NA|TRBJ2-1|TRBV18
TGTGCCAGCTCAACCAACAGGGACAATGAGCAGTTCTTC
CASSTNRDNEQFF
>NA|NA|TRBJ1-6|TRBV12-5
TGTGCTAGTGGTTTTGCCCAATTCGTGGATGCTCACGGAAAGGGAGGCTTCTATAATTCACCCCTCCACTTT
CASGFAQFVDAHGKGGFYNSPLHF
>NA|NA|TRBJ1-1|TRBV11-2
TGTGCCAGCAGCTTAGGAGCAGGCTTAAGGGCTTTCTTT
CASSLGAGLRAFF
>NA|TRBD1|TRBJ1-1|TRBV11-2
TGTGCCAGCAGCACACCTCCGGGACAGGGGTGGAGGAACACTGAAGCTTTCTTT
CASSTPPGQGWRNTEAFF
>NA|NA|TRBJ1-5|TRBV19
TGTGCCAGTAGTCCCTTAATCACAGTGAATCAGCCCCAGCATTTT
CASSPLITVNQPQHF
>NA|NA|TRBJ2-1|TRBV3-1/TRBV3-2
TGTGCCAGCAGTCCACGGACTCCCCAGGCCCTTTTCTTC
CASSPRTPQALFF
>NA|NA|TRBJ2-3|TRBV7-8
TGTGCCAGCAGAGAGGGACTTCGTATATCAGATACGCAGTATTTT
CASREGLRISDTQYF
>NA|TRBD2|TRBJ2-7|TRBV18
TGTGCCAGCTCACCACTCAGGGCTAGCGGCGAGCAGTACTTC
CASSPLRASGEQYF
>NA|NA|TRBJ2-5|TRBV5-1
TGCGCCAGCAGCCGTCAGGGTGGAGAGACCCAGTACTTC
CASSRQGGETQYF
>NA|NA|TRBJ1-3|TRBV10-3
TGTGCCATCAGCTTCGGCGGCTCTGGAAACACCATATATTTT
CAISFGGSGNTIYF
>NA|NA|TRBJ2-1|TRBV14
TGTGCCAGCAGCCGCGTGCGCGGGGTGGGCCTCTACAATGAGCAGTTCTTC
CASSRVRGVGLYNEQFF
>NA|NA|TRBJ1-3|TRBV7-9
TGTGCCAGCAGCTCCGGGGGGGACGTTCCCACCATATATTTT
CASSSGGDVPTIYF
>NA|NA|TRBJ1-5|TRBV12-3/TRBV12-4
TGTGCCAGCAGTTTACTGGGGCTCCAGCCCCAGCATTTT
CASSLLGLQPQHF
>NA|NA|TRBJ1-4|TRBV11-1
TGTGCCAGCAGCCCTTTCAGGGTGAATAATGAAAAACTGTTTTTT
CASSPFRVNNEKLFF
>NA|TRBD2|TRBJ2-1|TRBV10-3
TGTGCCATCAGCCGGACTAGCGGGAGAGATGAGCAGTTCTTC
CAISRTSGRDEQFF
>NA|NA|TRBJ2-3|TRBV2
TGTGCCAGCAGTGAAGAGGGGCGTTCGCAGTATTTT
CASSEEGRSQYF
>NA|TRBD1|TRBJ1-1|TRBV19
TGTGCCAGTAGTACTCGGACAGGTCAGAACACTGAAGCTTTCTTT
CASSTRTGQNTEAFF
>once|TRBD2|TRBJ2-3|TRBV28
TGTGCCAGCACGGCGGGAGGAACCACAGATACGCAGTATTTT
CASTAGGTTDTQYF
>few|NA|TRBJ1-5|TRBV19
TGTGCCAGTAGTATTCGGAGGGGCATGGAGCCCCAGCATTTT
CASSIRRGMEPQHF
>NA|NA|TRBJ2-5|TRBV9
TGTGCCAGCAGCGTAGCTGGGGGGACCTGGGAGACCCAGTACTTC
CASSVAGGTWETQYF
>NA|NA|TRBJ2-5|TRBV7-7
TGTGCTAGCAGCCAGGGGCCCCAAGAAACCCAGTACTTC
CASSQGPQETQYF
>NA|NA|TRBJ2-3|TRBV10-3
TGTGCCATCAGTGCTAGCCCTCACACTAGCACAGATACGCAGTATTTT
CAISASPHTSTDTQYF
>NA|NA|TRBJ1-3|TRBV12-5
TGTGCTAGTGGTTTGGACACAGGTTTAACCGTCTCTGGAAACACCATATATTTT
CASGLDTGLTVSGNTIYF